This section outlines one T cell receptor (beta chain) sequence together with its context. V lost 5 bases and J lost 5, with 13 bases in between. The CDR3 totals 13 residues. Germline CDR1 reads MNHEY; CDR2 reads SMNVEV (reference sequence). Researchers prepared the TCRbeta library using unique molecular identifiers, the study reports. One entry per CDR3 protein, called by TCRdb with MiXCR from the PCR reads. Found here are hundreds of thousands of distinct CDR3 sequences, roughly a tenth of them singletons; the top ten hold 3.5% to 5%. This record belongs to a study of T-cell reconstitution after alpha-beta-depleted transplantation in children.

The material was PBMCs from the stem cell graft donor, obtained from the stem cell graft. V and J are TRBV27 and TRBJ2-7; a weak D match, TRBD2 (5 bases). The TCR sequence derives from a human donor who donated a stem cell graft to a child with acute myeloid leukemia. CDR3 amino acids: CASSLPGGHEQYF. In nucleotides, the CDR3 is TGTGCCAGCAGTCTGCCAGGCGGGCACGAGCAGTACTTC.